This TCR beta chain was observed in a study of cytotoxic CD8 clonotypes in ibrutinib-treated CLL. About the study: Results showed approximately 25 partial and 2 complete responses; following median roughly 66 months, approximately 15 remained remitted, approximately 12 advanced.

Sample share makes this clone medium-sized. Its antigen is unknown. The repertoire was sequenced with immunoSEQ multiplex PCR; TCRdb's copy has only in-frame clones and lacks some. The sample yields about 160,000 clones, 70% to 85% seen once. Study outcomes and limitations: Before falling back toward baseline at progression, clonality had risen at the time of ibrutinib response.

CDR3 length: 14 residues. V lost 0 bases to trimming and J lost 4 bases, with 7 bases between them. Germline V gene data show CDR1 as SGDLS and CDR2 as YYNGEE. V usage is TRBV9 and J usage is TRBJ2-2; no reliable D call. The sample in question was PBMCs, obtained after 12 months of ibrutinib treatment. The sequence came from a human donor with chronic lymphocytic leukemia. The CDR3 DNA sequence: TGTGCCAGCAGCGTAGCTTTGCGCACCGGGGAGCTGTTTTTT. This codes for CASSVALRTGELFF.